The TCR beta chain described here comes from a study of shared clonotypes between healthy human individuals. Judged by abundance, this clone is medium-sized (0.01 to 0.1%). Germline V gene data show CDR1 as SGHTA and CDR2 as FQGTGA. Between the trimmed V and J ends, which lost 2 bases and 0 bases, there was a span of 11 bases. This CDR3 is 17 amino acids long. The repertoire was sequenced with immunoSEQ multiplex PCR; TCRdb's copy has only in-frame clones and lacks some. This table has around 720,000 clones, 73% appearing once. Source material: memory CD4+ T cells sorted from blood. Regarding subset: CD45RA-negative fraction. The origin of this receptor is a woman aged 30 to 39 in good health. The chain combines TRBV7-3 with TRBJ2-6; D might be TRBD2 (6 bases). The DNA of the CDR3 is TGTGCCAGCAGCTTACGATCGGGACTCTCTGGGGCCAACGTCCTGACTTTC. Protein product: CASSLRSGLSGANVLTF.